The 25 T cell receptor beta chains below were found in one sample sequenced in a study of beta chain features in type 1 diabetes. The entirety of the isolated RNA underwent reverse transcription, so expressed TCRB transcripts were sequenced. Sequencing was performed with immunoSEQ multiplex PCR; in TCRdb, only in-frame clones are kept and a portion is missing. The sample includes about 620,000 clones, 15% to 18% of them seen just once. Sample: naive CD4+ T cells from blood. The origin of the receptors is a man younger than 35 in good health.

There are a few counts of this clone. The CDR3 region is CASSYSMGHQSYEQYF. Here the CDR3 DNA reads TGTGCCAGCAGTTACTCGATGGGACACCAATCCTACGAGCAGTACTTC. The rearrangement uses TRBV6-5 and TRBJ2-7; D possibly corresponds to TRBD1 (6 bases). This CDR3 has 16 amino acids. The V gene's germline CDR1 is MNHEY and CDR2 SVGAGI. V shed 0 bases and J shed 1 base, with 13 bases lying between them.

On this clone itself: The junction departs from germline at one end; a sequencing error may be responsible. The V and J genes are TRBV10-3 and TRBJ2-6; no clear D gene. CDR1 ENHRY and CDR2 SYGVKD come from the germline V gene. The CDR3 has 17 amino acids. The CDR3 protein is CASSESSKGSGANVLTF. CDR3 in DNA: TGTGCCAGCAGTGAGTCCTCCAAGGGCTCTGGGGCCAACGTCCTGACTTTC.

This clone was counted a few times. The J gene is TRBJ2-1, the V gene TRBV9, with unresolved D. V was clipped by 0 bases and J by 8 bases, with 6 bases between them. Germline V gene data show CDR1 as SGDLS and CDR2 as YYNGEE. The CDR3 covers 12 residues. CDR3 in DNA: TGTGCCAGCAGCGTAGAAATGGATGAGCAGTTCTTC. Translation: CASSVEMDEQFF.

There are a few counts of this clone. Other DNA variants within this sample encode the same CDR3. This chain connects TRBV20-1 to TRBJ1-1, with D hard to call. Germline V gene data show CDR1 as DFQATT and CDR2 as SNEGSKA (reference sequence). The CDR3 has 11 residues. V lost 1 base to trimming and J lost 3 bases, with 3 bases between them. The CDR3 protein is CSARGDTEAFF. The CDR3 nucleotides read TGCAGTGCTAGAGGGGACACTGAAGCTTTCTTT.

This clone was counted a few times. The chain employs TRBV7-2 and TRBJ2-7, with TRBD1 matching 7 bases. Germline trimming cut 5 bases from V and 2 bases from J; bases unmatched to any gene: 6. Germline CDR1 reads SGHTA; CDR2 reads FQGNSA. The CDR3 extends over 14 amino acids. CDR3 DNA: TGTGCCAGCAGCCTGGGACAGAATACCTACGAGCAGTACTTC. It translates to CASSLGQNTYEQYF.

The chain has TRBV5-5 and TRBJ2-4, with TRBD2 matching over 8 bases. The trim removed 0 bases at V and 13 bases at J, leaving 3 bases unmatched. In germline, CDR1 is SGHKS, CDR2 YYEKEE (reference sequence). The CDR3 is 12 residues long. The CDR3 sequence: CASSLAGTRQYF. CDR3 DNA sequence: TGTGCCAGCAGCTTGGCCGGGACTAGGCAGTACTTC. Full variable domain (outside the CDR3, taken from reference TRBV5-5 and TRBJ2-4): DAGVTQSPTHLIKTRGQQVTLRCSPISGHKSVSWYQQVLGQGPQFIFQYYEKEERGRGNFPDRFSARQFPNYSSELNVNALLLGDSALYLCASSLAGTRQYFGAGTRLSVL.

A few counts support this clone. The J gene is TRBJ1-3, the V gene TRBV15; TRBD1 aligns across 10 bases. The CDR3 runs 16 residues. Germline-derived CDR1 and CDR2 are LNHNV and YYDKDF (reference sequence). J was trimmed by 3 bases and V by 2 bases; bases with no gene match: 4. CDR3 sequence: CATSRRQGALGNTIYF. The DNA for the CDR3 is TGTGCCACCAGCAGAAGACAGGGGGCTCTTGGAAACACCATATATTTT. The full variable domain, rest sourced from reference TRBV15 and TRBJ1-3, is DAMVIQNPRYQVTQFGKPVTLSCSQTLNHNVMYWYQQKSSQAPKLLFHYYDKDFNNEADTPDNFQSRRPNTSFCFLDIRSPGLGDTAMYLCATSRRQGALGNTIYFGEGSWLTVV.

V is TRBV7-9 and J is TRBJ2-7; D possibly corresponds to TRBD1 (6 bases). V was pared by 2 bases and J by 4 bases, with 12 bases between. In germline, CDR1 is SEHNR, CDR2 FQNEAQ (reference sequence). CDR3 length: 14 amino acids. The CDR3 reads CASSLTGSRYEQYF. CDR3 nucleotide sequence: TGTGCCAGCAGCTTAACAGGGAGTAGGTACGAGCAGTACTTC.

In its sample, this clone was seen a few times. The chain has TRBV30 and TRBJ1-2; D perhaps matches TRBD1 (5 bases). Germline CDR1 GTSNPN, CDR2 SVGIG (reference sequence). With 4 bases removed from V and 7 bases from J, the gap between germline ends came to 19 bases. The CDR3 extends over 14 amino acids. The CDR3 nucleotides read TGTGCCTGGACTTTCGACCGGACACCCCTTGGCTACACCTTC. Amino acids: CAWTFDRTPLGYTF.

A few counts support this clone. This rearrangement joins TRBV18 to TRBJ2-2; 11 nucleotides agree with TRBD2. Trimming cost V 5 bases and J 6 bases; bases outside gene matches: 5. Per germline, CDR1 KGHSH and CDR2 LQKENI. The CDR3 runs to 15 residues. The chain's CDR3 is CASSTTSGRSGELFF. As DNA, the CDR3 is TGTGCCAGCTCAACCACTAGCGGGAGATCCGGGGAGCTGTTTTTT.

In its sample, this clone was seen a few times. The J gene is TRBJ1-4, the V gene TRBV7-2; possible D gene TRBD1, 6 bases. This CDR3 region has 16 residues. Per germline, CDR1 SGHTA and CDR2 FQGNSA. V was pared by 5 bases and J by 1 base, with 14 bases between. The CDR3 loop is CASSPERGGTNEKLFF. CDR3 DNA: TGTGCCAGCAGCCCAGAGAGGGGGGGAACTAATGAAAAACTGTTTTTT.

This chain connects TRBV19 to TRBJ2-7; TRBD2 agrees at 9 bases. The V segment lost 3 bases and the J segment 0 bases; nucleotides outside the gene matches: 3. Germline V gene sequence: CDR1 LNHDA, CDR2 SQIVND (reference sequence). CDR3 length equals 15 residues. CDR3 in DNA: TGTGCCAGTAGTATCACTAGCGGGCGCTCCTACGAGCAGTACTTC. This gives the protein CASSITSGRSYEQYF.

V usage is TRBV29-1 and J usage is TRBJ1-2, with D possibly TRBD1 on 5 matching bases. The CDR3 has 13 residues. From germline, CDR1 is SQVTM and CDR2 ANQGSEA. Trimming removed 7 bases at V and 4 bases at J, with 16 bases between. CDR3 amino acids: CSAGRGLPYGYTF. For the CDR3, the DNA is TGCAGCGCTGGCCGGGGCTTACCCTATGGCTACACCTTC.

The rearrangement links TRBV6-4 to TRBJ2-7; TRBD1 matches at 10 bases. The CDR3 contains 17 residues. J lost 1 base, V lost 4 bases, and 10 bases had no gene match. Germline CDR1 is MRHNA and CDR2 is SNTAGT. The CDR3, as DNA: TGTGCCAGCAGTGCCTGGGACAGGGGAGTCTTTTCCTACGAGCAGTACTTC. Translation gives CASSAWDRGVFSYEQYF.

The chain links TRBV18 to TRBJ2-7; possibly TRBD2 for D (5 bases). CDR1 is KGHSH and CDR2 is LQKENI in the germline V gene. Trimming took off 1 base at V and 7 bases at J, with 17 bases between the two ends. The CDR3 is 15 residues long. The DNA for the CDR3 is TGTGCCAGCTCACCACGGGAGATTGGCGTCGGGGAGCAGTACTTC. This gives the protein CASSPREIGVGEQYF.

The genes are TRBV7-9 and TRBJ2-4; no firm D call. The CDR3 is 15 amino acids. From germline, CDR1 is SEHNR and CDR2 FQNEAQ (reference sequence). Trimming stripped 5 bases from V and 4 bases from J, with 15 bases between. CDR3 sequence: CASSRSVGQKNIQYF. CDR3 nucleotide sequence: TGTGCCAGCAGCCGCTCCGTAGGGCAGAAAAACATTCAGTACTTC.

This chain connects TRBV29-1 to TRBJ2-3; D unresolved. V dropped 4 bases and J dropped 2 bases, with 10 bases sitting between them. The CDR3 loop spans 13 amino acids. Germline assignment: CDR1 SQVTM and CDR2 ANQGSEA. This chain's CDR3 is CSVAERSTDTQYF. DNA of the CDR3: TGCAGCGTTGCAGAGAGGTCCACAGATACGCAGTATTTT.

This clone was seen a few times. The J gene is TRBJ2-3, the V gene TRBV4-2; maybe TRBD2 (5 bases). V lost 1 base and J lost 11, with 13 bases in between. The CDR3 runs 13 residues. Germline CDR1 is LGHNA and CDR2 is YNFKEQ. CDR3 region: CASSQVGEPLQYF. CDR3 in DNA: TGTGCCAGCAGCCAAGTCGGGGAACCCCTGCAGTATTTT.

This clone appeared once. Relative to the germline gene, one junction end is altered; a read error may explain this. The chain combines TRBV18 with TRBJ2-7; 7 bases map to TRBD1. The CDR3 runs 13 residues. The V gene's germline CDR1 is KGHSH and CDR2 LQKENI. CDR3 bases: TGTGCCAGCTCACCCGAGACAGGGTACGGGCAGTACTTC. This translates into CASSPETGYGQYF.

This clone was observed a handful of times. Different DNA sequences within this sample yield the same CDR3. The chain carries TRBV28 and TRBJ2-1; D gene ambiguous. The length of the CDR3 is 13 residues. The V gene's germline CDR1 is MDHEN and CDR2 SYDVKM. V lost 3 bases and J lost 0, with 3 bases in between. The CDR3 here is CASSLGSYNEQFF. In nucleotides, the CDR3 is TGTGCCAGCAGTTTGGGCTCCTACAATGAGCAGTTCTTC.

The chain combines TRBV5-1 with TRBJ2-7, with TRBD2 identical over 9 bases. CDR3 length: 15 amino acids. Germline V CDR1 and CDR2: SGHRS, YFSETQ. The J segment lost 3 bases and the V segment lost 2 bases, leaving 6 bases of the junction unmatched. The CDR3 DNA sequence: TGCGCCAGCAGCTTCCTAGCGGGACAGAACTACGAGCAGTACTTC. It is translated as CASSFLAGQNYEQYF.

The V call is TRBV4-2, the J call TRBJ1-4, with a tentative D call TRBD1 (5 bases). The CDR3 length is 15 residues. V shed 2 bases and J shed 7 bases, with 14 bases lying between them. Germline lookup yields CDR1 LGHNA and CDR2 YNFKEQ. CDR3 DNA: TGTGCCAGCAGCCAATCAGGGAGAGGGGTTGAAAAACTGTTTTTT. Translated, it gives CASSQSGRGVEKLFF.

This clone was observed a few times. J is TRBJ2-7 and V is TRBV28; TRBD2 matches at 13 bases. V was clipped by 6 bases and J by 4 bases; unmatched bases: 6. Per germline, CDR1 MDHEN and CDR2 SYDVKM. The length of the CDR3 is 15 residues. DNA of the CDR3: TGTGCCAGCAGCCCCGGGACTAGCGGGAATTACGAGCAGTACTTC. Its translation: CASSPGTSGNYEQYF.

The V gene is TRBV7-6, the J gene TRBJ2-1, with TRBD2 matching over 7 bases. V shed 4 bases and J 8 bases; nucleotides not matched to a gene: 17. The CDR3 consists of 17 residues. Germline assignment: CDR1 SGHVS and CDR2 FNYEAQ. For the CDR3, the DNA is TGTGCCAGCAGCTCTCCTTGGGAGGGGTCAGCGAAGCATGAGCAGTTCTTC. Translated: CASSSPWEGSAKHEQFF.

At least ten counts were recorded for this clone. The chain employs TRBV7-9 and TRBJ1-2; D possibly corresponds to TRBD1 (5 bases). CDR3 size: 12 residues. Germline lookup yields CDR1 SEHNR and CDR2 FQNEAQ (reference sequence). V dropped 2 bases and J dropped 7 bases, with 8 bases sitting between them. The CDR3 is CASSLTGSGYTF. The CDR3, as DNA: TGTGCCAGCAGCTTAACAGGTTCTGGCTACACCTTC. The full variable domain, rest sourced from reference TRBV7-9 and TRBJ1-2, is DTGVSQNPRHKITKRGQNVTFRCDPISEHNRLYWYRQTLGQGPEFLTYFQNEAQLEKSRLLSDRFSAERPKGSFSTLEIQRTEQGDSAMYLCASSLTGSGYTFGSGTRLTVV.